This record covers a single T cell receptor (beta chain). Antigen specificity is unknown. This CDR3 comprises 14 residues. Trimming cost V 4 bases and J 3 bases, with 13 bases left between them. Germline values: CDR1 SGHDT, CDR2 YYEEEE. The data were taken from a study of T cells after posttransplantation cyclophosphamide. Study-wide findings and caveats: Tissue-infiltrating T cells from skin or gut overlapped little with blood T cells.

Profiled with immunoSEQ multiplex PCR; TCRdb holds only in-frame clones, not every one. The sample contains approximately 56,000 clones, roughly 94% of which appear only once. On the day of bone marrow donation, the related graft donor provided peripheral blood. The V and J genes are TRBV5-6 and TRBJ1-2; D may be TRBD1 (6 bases). This sequence originates from a woman under 40 in good health and a related stem cell transplant donor. Sequenced sample: PBMCs. The CDR3 nucleotides read TGTGCCAGCAGCCCACCTGGGGGCGACTATGGCTACACCTTC. Amino acids: CASSPPGGDYGYTF.